A single sample is the source of the 31 T cell receptor beta chains below, sequenced in a study of PD-1 blockade in mismatch repair-deficient tumors. TCRdb keeps only in-frame clones here, not all; method: immunoSEQ multiplex PCR. This sample has approximately 9,800 clones, with 75% to 90% found just once. This specimen consisted of PBMCs, obtained about 47 weeks after starting pembrolizumab. The receptors shown here come from an adult with mismatch repair-deficient cancer.

J is TRBJ2-1 and V is TRBV29-1; TRBD2 is a possible D gene (5 bases). This CDR3 comprises 14 residues. Germline V gene sequence: CDR1 SQVTM, CDR2 ANQGSEA. V lost 0 bases and J 9 bases, leaving 15 bases between the germline ends. CDR3 nucleotides: TGCAGCGTTGAAGAGCGGGCCGAAGGCACTGAGCAGTTCTTC. This encodes CSVEERAEGTEQFF.

CDR3: CASMKSGGLTDTQYF. The CDR3, as DNA: TGTGCCAGCATGAAAAGCGGGGGGCTGACAGATACGCAGTATTTT. The genes are TRBV11-1 and TRBJ2-3; 9 positions match TRBD2. Germline V gene sequence: CDR1 SGHAT, CDR2 FQDESV (reference sequence). The CDR3 has 15 residues. The trim removed 7 bases at V and 3 bases at J, leaving 8 bases unmatched.

V is TRBV5-1 and J is TRBJ1-1, with a weak D call TRBD1 (5 bases). Germline V lookup: CDR1 SGHRS, CDR2 YFSETQ. The CDR3 sequence is 14 residues long. Deletions cut 0 bases from V and 1 base from J, with 7 bases between. CDR3 DNA sequence: TGCGCCAGCAGCTTGGCGCAGGGGAACACTGAAGCTTTCTTT. This translates into CASSLAQGNTEAFF.

The CDR3 DNA is TGTGCCAGCAGCCCCTCTAGCGGGTACAATGAGCAGTTCTTC. Protein sequence: CASSPSSGYNEQFF. The genes are TRBV5-4 and TRBJ2-1; 8 bases fit TRBD2. The CDR3 has 14 amino acids. With V trimmed by 4 bases and J by 4 bases, 4 bases remained unmatched. Germline CDR1 and CDR2: SGHNT and YYREEE (reference sequence).

This sequence joins TRBV28 and TRBJ1-4; 10 bases are shared with TRBD1. The length of the CDR3 is 14 residues. Germline V gives CDR1 MDHEN, CDR2 SYDVKM. V shed 6 bases, J shed 4 bases, and the junction held 2 bases outside the gene matches. The CDR3 coding sequence is TGTGCCAGCAGGTGGACAGGGGGTAATGAAAAACTGTTTTTT. It encodes CASRWTGGNEKLFF. The full variable domain, completed using reference TRBV28 and TRBJ1-4, is DVKVTQSSRYLVKRTGEKVFLECVQDMDHENMFWYRQDPGLGLRLIYFSYDVKMKEKGDIPEGYSVSREKKERFSLILESASTNQTSMYLCASRWTGGNEKLFFGSGTQLSVL.

The chain joins TRBV27 to TRBJ1-1, with 7 bases that match TRBD1. The ends lost 6 bases at V and 2 bases at J; junction bases unmatched: 6. This CDR3 contains 14 residues. Looked up from germline, CDR1 is MNHEY and CDR2 is SMNVEV (reference sequence). This CDR3 is CASRPWTGNTEAFF. The CDR3 DNA reads as TGTGCCAGCAGACCCTGGACAGGTAACACTGAAGCTTTCTTT.

The chain combines TRBV5-4 with TRBJ2-1; 14 bases fit TRBD2. Germline V lookup: CDR1 SGHNT, CDR2 YYREEE (reference sequence). This CDR3 has 15 amino acids. The V segment lost 3 bases and the J segment 9 bases; nucleotides outside the gene matches: 5. The chain's CDR3 is CASSWGLAGVSEQFF. The CDR3 DNA reads as TGTGCCAGCAGCTGGGGACTAGCGGGAGTATCTGAGCAGTTCTTC.

The chain carries TRBV28 and TRBJ1-1, with D hard to call. Looked up from germline, CDR1 is MDHEN and CDR2 is SYDVKM. V was trimmed by 6 bases and J by 4 bases, leaving 9 bases between them. This CDR3 spans 12 amino acids. CDR3 residues: CASRLARTEAFF. CDR3 nucleotide sequence: TGTGCCAGCAGATTGGCACGCACTGAAGCTTTCTTT.

The J gene is TRBJ1-6, the V gene TRBV5-6; 9 bases map to TRBD1. V lost 2 bases to trimming and J lost 6 bases; unmatched junction nucleotides: 6. Germline V CDR1 and CDR2: SGHDT, YYEEEE. The length of the CDR3 is 16 residues. The CDR3 sequence is CASSFLQGAGNSPLHF. CDR3 in DNA: TGTGCCAGCAGCTTTCTACAGGGGGCCGGTAATTCACCCCTCCACTTT.

This clone came up once. V usage is TRBV7-3 and J usage is TRBJ2-1, with 7 nucleotides matching TRBD1. The V and J ends lost 5 bases and 8 bases, in that order; junction bases with no gene match: 15. Germline V lookup: CDR1 SGHTA, CDR2 FQGTGA. The CDR3 runs to 16 residues. The CDR3 loop reads CASSTRQGGTADEQFF. The CDR3 nucleotides read TGTGCCAGCAGCACTCGACAGGGTGGAACGGCGGATGAGCAGTTCTTC.

This chain uses TRBV21-1 with TRBJ2-7; the table's D call, TRBD2, has no DNA check behind it. TRBV21-1 is termed a pseudogene. The CDR3 has 14 amino acids. CDR3 amino acids: CASSKELGSGEQYF. For the CDR3, the DNA is TGTGCCAGCAGCAAAGAATTAGGGTCGGGGGAGCAGTACTTC.

This clone appeared a single time. The rearrangement joins TRBV29-1 to TRBJ1-5; 10 bases map to TRBD1. V trimming: 6 bases; J trimming: 4 bases; junction bases outside the gene matches: 9. CDR3 size: 15 residues. Germline V lookup: CDR1 SQVTM, CDR2 ANQGSEA. For the CDR3, the DNA is TGCAGCGTATCAACCGGGACAGGGGTTAATCAGCCCCAGCATTTT. It specifies CSVSTGTGVNQPQHF.

The chain is built from TRBV19 and TRBJ1-1; 9 bases line up with TRBD1. The CDR3 extends over 16 amino acids. V shed 4 bases, J shed 0 bases, and the junction held 6 bases outside the gene matches. Germline-derived CDR1 and CDR2 are LNHDA and SQIVND (reference sequence). CDR3 DNA sequence: TGTGCCAGTAGTAAGGGACAGGGACGTATGAACACTGAAGCTTTCTTT. Protein sequence: CASSKGQGRMNTEAFF. The full variable domain, completed using reference TRBV19 and TRBJ1-1, is DGGITQSPKYLFRKEGQNVTLSCEQNLNHDAMYWYRQDPGQGLRLIYYSQIVNDFQKGDIAEGYSVSREKKESFPLTVTSAQKNPTAFYLCASSKGQGRMNTEAFFGQGTRLTVV.

This clone occurred a few times. This chain links TRBV10-2 with TRBJ2-7, with D possibly matching TRBD2 (6 bases). The CDR3 spans 13 residues. The V gene lost 7 bases and the J gene lost 4 bases, with 14 bases spanning the gap. CDR1 and CDR2 (germline): WSHSY, SAAADI. CDR3 DNA sequence: TGCGCCAGCAAGGACGGAGGGCCGTACGAGCAGTACTTC. Translating it yields CASKDGGPYEQYF.

The V call is TRBV4-1, the J call TRBJ1-5; unclear D gene. Deletions cut 1 base from V and 4 bases from J, with 14 bases between. This CDR3 comprises 16 residues. Looked up from germline, CDR1 is MGHRA and CDR2 is YSYEKL. The CDR3 region is CASSQVAHTDNQPQHF. CDR3 DNA: TGCGCCAGCAGCCAAGTAGCACATACGGATAATCAGCCCCAGCATTTT.

J is TRBJ2-7 and V is TRBV6-6, with 8 nucleotides matching TRBD2. Germline CDR1 and CDR2: MNHNY and SVGAGI (reference sequence). The CDR3 spans 15 residues. V lost 6 bases to trimming and J lost 0 bases; unmatched junction nucleotides: 7. This chain's CDR3 is CASSGLAQSSYEQYF. DNA for the CDR3: TGTGCCAGCAGCGGACTAGCCCAGAGCTCCTACGAGCAGTACTTC.

V usage is TRBV9 and J usage is TRBJ2-3; weak D call: TRBD1 (5 bases). The CDR3 has 14 residues. Trimming removed 2 bases at V and 2 bases at J, with 9 bases between. The germline V gene encodes CDR1 SGDLS and CDR2 YYNGEE. The CDR3 spells CASSVRQYTDTQYF. The DNA of the CDR3 is TGTGCCAGCAGCGTTCGACAGTACACAGATACGCAGTATTTT.

This clone occurred once. The gene calls are TRBV28 and TRBJ2-1; 11 bases match TRBD2. Germline CDR1 is MDHEN and CDR2 is SYDVKM. The CDR3 length is 16 residues. Trimming at V came to 2 bases and at J to 8 bases, leaving 8 bases not matched to a gene. The chain's CDR3 is CASSLDRLAGRDEQFF. CDR3 DNA sequence: TGTGCCAGCAGTTTAGACCGACTAGCGGGAAGGGATGAGCAGTTCTTC.

The chain recombines TRBV30 with TRBJ1-1; TRBD1 might be the D (5 bases). Trimming removed 4 bases from V and 1 base from J, with 7 bases in between. Germline V gene data show CDR1 as GTSNPN and CDR2 as SVGIG (reference sequence). CDR3 size: 12 residues. CDR3 sequence reads: CAWTQGNTEAFF. The DNA of the CDR3 is TGTGCCTGGACTCAGGGGAACACTGAAGCTTTCTTT.

The gene calls are TRBV19 and TRBJ1-1; no clear D gene. Germline lookup yields CDR1 LNHDA and CDR2 SQIVND (reference sequence). Trimming stripped 2 bases from V and 6 bases from J, with 10 bases between. The CDR3 runs to 13 residues. CDR3: CASSILAQAEAFF. DNA of the CDR3: TGTGCCAGTAGTATATTGGCGCAGGCTGAAGCTTTCTTT.

The chain uses TRBV5-1 and TRBJ2-1; 7 nucleotides align to TRBD2. This CDR3 contains 17 residues. Losses at the gene ends were 0 bases for V and 0 bases for J; bases not matched to a gene: 6. Germline V gene data show CDR1 as SGHRS and CDR2 as YFSETQ. In DNA form, the CDR3 reads TGCGCCAGCAGCTTGGGGGCGGGAGACCGCTCCTACAATGAGCAGTTCTTC. Translating gives CASSLGAGDRSYNEQFF. The variable domain in full, with the rest retrieved from reference TRBV5-1 and TRBJ2-1, is KAGVTQTPRYLIKTRGQQVTLSCSPISGHRSVSWYQQTPGQGLQFLFEYFSETQRNKGNFPGRFSGRQFSNSRSEMNVSTLELGDSALYLCASSLGAGDRSYNEQFFGPGTRLTVL.

The gene calls are TRBV2 and TRBJ2-3, with D maybe TRBD1 (6 bases). V was cut by 6 bases and J by 0 bases, with 13 bases left in between. Per germline, CDR1 SNHLY and CDR2 FYNNEI. CDR3 length equals 15 residues. CDR3 coding DNA: TGTGCCAGCAGCAGGGGATTACCAAGCACAGATACGCAGTATTTT. It translates to CASSRGLPSTDTQYF. The full variable domain, in which reference TRBV2 and TRBJ2-3 provide the parts outside the CDR3, is EPEVTQTPSHQVTQMGQEVILRCVPISNHLYFYWYRQILGQKVEFLVSFYNNEISEKSEIFDDQFSVERPDGSNFTLKIRSTKLEDSAMYFCASSRGLPSTDTQYFGPGTRLTVL.

The gene calls are TRBV7-6 and TRBJ1-2, with D tentatively TRBD1 (5 bases). The V end was cut by 0 bases, the J end by 7 bases, with 18 bases between. CDR3 size: 16 residues. Germline CDR1 is SGHVS and CDR2 is FNYEAQ. CDR3 loop: CASSLAWKGKNGGYTF. In nucleotides, the CDR3 is TGTGCCAGCAGCTTAGCGTGGAAGGGGAAAAATGGTGGCTACACCTTC.

This rearrangement joins TRBV6-1 to TRBJ1-5; D is ambiguous. Germline CDR1 and CDR2: MNHNS and SASEGT. Trimming took off 4 bases at V and 5 bases at J, with 9 bases between the two ends. This CDR3 comprises 13 residues. The CDR3 DNA is TGTGCCAGCAGTGCGTCCCGTGATCAGCCCCAGCATTTT. It specifies CASSASRDQPQHF.

This chain connects TRBV6-1 to TRBJ1-1; 7 bases line up with TRBD1. The germline CDR1 and CDR2 sequences are MNHNS and SASEGT. The CDR3 is 14 amino acids. V shed 5 bases and J 0 bases; nucleotides not matched to a gene: 3. CDR3 nucleotides: TGTGCCAGCAGTCCGGACAGGATGAACACTGAAGCTTTCTTT. It yields the protein CASSPDRMNTEAFF.

This chain links TRBV5-1 with TRBJ1-2, with D possibly matching TRBD1 (5 bases). CDR3 length equals 13 residues. Per germline, CDR1 SGHRS and CDR2 YFSETQ. Trimming cost V 4 bases and J 2 bases, with 9 bases left between them. CDR3 nucleotides: TGCGCCAGCAGCCCGGGGGTAAACTATGGCTACACCTTC. It encodes CASSPGVNYGYTF.

This clone was seen a single time. This chain joins TRBV28 and TRBJ1-5; the match to TRBD1 covers 7 bases. Per germline, CDR1 MDHEN and CDR2 SYDVKM. Trimming removed 1 base from V and 7 bases from J; junction bases left unmatched: 7. There are 15 residues in the CDR3. The CDR3 nucleotides read TGTGCCAGCAGTTTATCGACAGGGCAAAACCAGCCCCAGCATTTT. Protein product: CASSLSTGQNQPQHF.

This clone was counted between two and nine times. The genes are TRBV11-2 and TRBJ2-7; maybe TRBD2 (5 bases). V was pared by 1 base and J by 4 bases, with 11 bases between. CDR1 is SGHAT, CDR2 FQNNGV, per germline. This CDR3 has 14 amino acids. The CDR3 DNA sequence: TGTGCCAGCAGCTTAGCGGGGTTGCAATACGAGCAGTACTTC. It translates to CASSLAGLQYEQYF.

V usage is TRBV5-1 and J usage is TRBJ2-3; 8 bases are shared with TRBD2. CDR1 SGHRS and CDR2 YFSETQ come from the germline V gene. With 4 bases clipped from V and 2 bases from J, the junction kept 3 bases outside the gene matches. The CDR3 runs to 14 residues. CDR3 nucleotides: TGCGCCAGCAGCCTTGGACTAGCCACAGATACGCAGTATTTT. Translated, it gives CASSLGLATDTQYF.

Here the CDR3 DNA reads TGTGCCAGCAGCCTTCAGGTTACTAACTATGGCTACACCTTC. This encodes CASSLQVTNYGYTF. The chain links TRBV28 to TRBJ1-2; D ambiguous. CDR1 is MDHEN and CDR2 is SYDVKM in the germline V gene. V lost 6 bases and J lost 0, with 11 bases in between. This CDR3 is built from 14 residues.

The rearrangement joins TRBV5-1 to TRBJ2-7; 8 positions agree with TRBD2. Per the germline V gene, CDR1 is SGHRS and CDR2 is YFSETQ. The CDR3 sequence is 16 residues long. V lost 5 bases and J lost 6; bases outside the gene matches: 16. DNA for the CDR3: TGCGCCAGCAGGGAGTCGTCACTCGCCGGGGGGGGCGAGCAGTACTTC. This codes for CASRESSLAGGGEQYF.